The rows below give T cell receptor beta chains drawn from one sample of a study of T cells in localized non-small cell lung cancer. Assay used: immunoSEQ multiplex PCR; TCRdb lists only in-frame clones, some missing. The repertoire includes approximately 1,800 clones, roughly 21% of them detected once, and less than 25% sits in the top ten. The input for sequencing was normal lung tissue next to the tumor, taken before any cancer treatment. These receptors all stem from a woman between 35 and 70 years old with stage I lung adenocarcinoma. CDR3s leave out the opening cysteine and the closing phenylalanine or tryptophan. The order of the fields is J gene, V gene, CDR3 protein.

j_call: TRBJ1-1
v_call: TRBV18
cdr3_aa: ASSRRENTEAF

j_call: TRBJ2-2
v_call: TRBV11-3
cdr3_aa: ASSHTGGARTGELF

j_call: TRBJ2-4
v_call: TRBV25-1
cdr3_aa: ASSPLTDSKNIQY

j_call: TRBJ2-4
v_call: TRBV6-8
cdr3_aa: ASRATGVAKNIQY

j_call: TRBJ2-3
v_call: TRBV6-8
cdr3_aa: AIRSTSGDTDTQY

j_call: TRBJ1-2
v_call: TRBV29-1
cdr3_aa: SVGTGGSYGYT

j_call: TRBJ1-2
v_call: TRBV29-1
cdr3_aa: SVEGARTNGYT

j_call: TRBJ2-7
v_call: TRBV6-8
cdr3_aa: ASTSRQGGGSREQY

j_call: TRBJ2-1
v_call: TRBV19
cdr3_aa: ASSIGEGHANEQF

j_call: TRBJ1-1
v_call: TRBV25-1
cdr3_aa: ASSGPGQGRTEAF

j_call: TRBJ1-2
v_call: TRBV9
cdr3_aa: ASSLRWGERSGYT

j_call: TRBJ1-3
v_call: TRBV5-1
cdr3_aa: ASSAYLTGGSGNTIY

j_call: TRBJ2-5
v_call: TRBV29-1
cdr3_aa: SVVGRGGRETQY

j_call: TRBJ1-1
v_call: TRBV6-8
cdr3_aa: ASSLSDRVNTEAF

j_call: TRBJ2-1
v_call: TRBV16
cdr3_aa: ASSQSKGNEQF

j_call: TRBJ2-5
v_call: TRBV2
cdr3_aa: ASPLGIQETQY

j_call: TRBJ2-5
v_call: TRBV11-3
cdr3_aa: ASSQGAGPRETQY

j_call: TRBJ2-5
v_call: TRBV11-3
cdr3_aa: ASSLDGAEETQY

j_call: TRBJ1-2
v_call: TRBV6-8
cdr3_aa: ASRLTAGENYGYA

j_call: TRBJ1-2
v_call: TRBV6-8
cdr3_aa: ASTTGVDYGYT

j_call: TRBJ2-1
v_call: TRBV11-3
cdr3_aa: ASSLGNTYNEQF

j_call: TRBJ1-2
v_call: TRBV12-5
cdr3_aa: ASTPPGFLGYT

j_call: TRBJ2-1
v_call: TRBV29-1
cdr3_aa: SGRPSKKVHEQF

j_call: TRBJ1-3
v_call: TRBV11-3
cdr3_aa: ASSLVGYGNTIY

j_call: TRBJ2-3
v_call: TRBV4-1
cdr3_aa: ASSQDKGFSTDTQY

j_call: TRBJ1-2
v_call: TRBV9
cdr3_aa: ASSVDVNYGYT